These 17 T cell receptor beta chains were all obtained from the same sample, sequenced in a study of blood T cell repertoires in COVID-19. The data were produced by immunoSEQ multiplex PCR, yet TCRdb's version contains in-frame clones alone and is incomplete. This sample has about 220,000 clones, with around three quarters found just once. The sample was peripheral blood. The receptor source for this set is an older woman with acute or convalescent COVID-19.

This rearrangement joins TRBV7-6 to TRBJ1-6, with TRBD1 matching over 7 bases. After removal of 5 bases from V and 6 bases from J, the junction contained 7 bases not matched to a gene. Germline loops: CDR1 SGHVS, CDR2 FNYEAQ. The CDR3 totals 15 residues. The CDR3 DNA reads TGTGCCAGCAGCACAAGACAGGGCGGTAATTCACCCCTCCACTTT. It encodes CASSTRQGGNSPLHF.

V is TRBV9 and J is TRBJ2-7; 10 bases are a match to TRBD1. This CDR3 has 14 residues. Germline CDR1 and CDR2: SGDLS and YYNGEE. The trim removed 0 bases at V and 6 bases at J, leaving 3 bases unmatched. The CDR3 spells CASSVGQGAIEQYF. As DNA, the CDR3 is TGTGCCAGCAGCGTAGGACAGGGGGCGATCGAGCAGTACTTC.

The chain carries TRBV6-5 and TRBJ1-2; 8 nucleotides agree with TRBD1. With 0 bases clipped from V and 4 bases from J, the junction kept 7 bases outside the gene matches. This CDR3 is built from 16 residues. Looked up from germline, CDR1 is MNHEY and CDR2 is SVGAGI. CDR3 in DNA: TGTGCCAGCAGTTACTCCGGACAGGGAATGTTCTATGGCTACACCTTC. Translated: CASSYSGQGMFYGYTF.

V is TRBV5-1 and J is TRBJ1-2; 7 bases line up with TRBD1. Trimming removed 4 bases from V and 6 bases from J; junction bases left unmatched: 12. Germline CDR1 is SGHRS and CDR2 is YFSETQ. The CDR3 contains 15 residues. The CDR3 here is CASSPQGLETDGYTF. CDR3 nucleotides: TGCGCCAGCAGCCCACAGGGGTTAGAGACGGATGGCTACACCTTC.

This clone was counted between two and nine times. V usage is TRBV27 and J usage is TRBJ1-4, with D tentatively TRBD1 (6 bases). Germline V lookup: CDR1 MNHEY, CDR2 SMNVEV (reference sequence). The CDR3 totals 15 residues. V lost 5 bases to trimming and J lost 7 bases, with 17 bases between them. The CDR3 DNA reads TGTGCCAGCAGTCCCCGCGGACAGAGGGGTGAAAAACTGTTTTTT. Its protein is CASSPRGQRGEKLFF.

The V and J genes are TRBV6-4 and TRBJ1-2; a weak D match, TRBD1 (6 bases). This CDR3 is built from 14 residues. Trimming removed 4 bases at V and 2 bases at J, with 11 bases between. Looked up from germline, CDR1 is MRHNA and CDR2 is SNTAGT. CDR3 sequence: CASSVDSLNYGYTF. DNA of the CDR3: TGTGCCAGCAGTGTGGACAGTTTAAACTATGGCTACACCTTC.

The DNA of the CDR3 is TGTGCTAGTGGTTCCCCAGCGGGGGAGTATGGCTACACCTTC. It encodes CASGSPAGEYGYTF. The chain joins TRBV12-5 to TRBJ1-2; TRBD1 is a possible D gene (5 bases). Germline V gene sequence: CDR1 LGHNT, CDR2 FRNRAP. CDR3 length: 14 residues. Trimming shortened V by 4 bases and J by 5 bases, and 14 bases separated the two germline ends.

V and J are TRBV6-4 and TRBJ1-2; D is ambiguous. Trimming took 6 bases from V and 0 from J, leaving 14 bases between them. The CDR3 has 15 amino acids. From germline, CDR1 is MRHNA and CDR2 SNTAGT. Written as DNA, the CDR3 is TGTGCCAGCAGGGAGACGGGTGGAGCTAACTATGGCTACACCTTC. This translates into CASRETGGANYGYTF.

J is TRBJ2-2 and V is TRBV10-1; TRBD1 aligns across 9 bases. Germline lookup yields CDR1 WNHNN and CDR2 SYGVQD (reference sequence). This CDR3 spans 15 amino acids. With 5 bases clipped from V and 4 bases from J, the junction kept 5 bases outside the gene matches. In nucleotides, the CDR3 is TGCGCCAGCAGTTTACAGGGGGCAAGCACCGGGGAGCTGTTTTTT. Translation: CASSLQGASTGELFF.

The rearrangement joins TRBV28 to TRBJ2-7, with 7 nucleotides matching TRBD2. Germline V gene sequence: CDR1 MDHEN, CDR2 SYDVKM. The CDR3 loop spans 12 amino acids. V gave up 5 bases and J gave up 2 bases; unmatched junction bases: 0. DNA of the CDR3: TGTGCCAGCAGTGCGGGGGCCTACGAGCAGTACTTC. Protein product: CASSAGAYEQYF.

The V call is TRBV28, the J call TRBJ1-1; D not certain. Trimming removed 2 bases at V and 1 base at J, with 5 bases between. This CDR3 is 13 amino acids long. The V gene's germline CDR1 is MDHEN and CDR2 SYDVKM. The CDR3 sequence is CASSLIRNTEAFF. CDR3 nucleotides: TGTGCCAGCAGTTTAATTAGGAACACTGAAGCTTTCTTT.

This clone has more than one count but fewer than ten. V and J are TRBV18 and TRBJ1-3; D is unclear. The CDR3 has 15 residues. The V gene's germline CDR1 is KGHSH and CDR2 LQKENI. The V end was cut by 3 bases, the J end by 0 bases, with 9 bases between. The CDR3 DNA reads as TGTGCCAGCTCACCCACCCGGGGCTCTGGAAACACCATATATTTT. This encodes CASSPTRGSGNTIYF. The variable domain in full, completed from reference TRBV18 and TRBJ1-3, reads NAGVMQNPRHLVRRRGQEARLRCSPMKGHSHVYWYRQLPEEGLKFMVYLQKENIIDESGMPKERFSAEFPKEGPSILRIQQVVRGDSAAYFCASSPTRGSGNTIYFGEGSWLTVV.

The chain joins TRBV20-1 to TRBJ2-7, with a weak D call TRBD1 (6 bases). The germline V gene has CDR1 DFQATT and CDR2 SNEGSKA (reference sequence). V was trimmed by 6 bases and J by 5 bases, leaving 11 bases between them. The CDR3 contains 11 residues. The CDR3 DNA reads as TGCAGTGCGCACAGGGCCCACGAGCAGTACTTC. Translating it yields CSAHRAHEQYF.

The gene calls are TRBV29-1 and TRBJ2-5; D is possibly TRBD1 (6 bases). The CDR3 runs to 15 residues. Trimming took 3 bases from V and 5 from J, leaving 19 bases between them. CDR1 SQVTM and CDR2 ANQGSEA come from the germline V gene. The CDR3 is CSVDIMQGRRETQYF. CDR3 nucleotide sequence: TGCAGCGTTGACATCATGCAGGGGCGGCGGGAGACCCAGTACTTC.

The chain couples TRBV2 to TRBJ2-1; 15 positions match TRBD2. CDR1 SNHLY and CDR2 FYNNEI come from the germline V gene. The V and J ends lost 8 bases and 5 bases, in that order; junction bases with no gene match: 13. This CDR3 spans 18 amino acids. CDR3 residues: CASGTSGGRDGRDNEQFF. The DNA of the CDR3 is TGTGCCAGCGGGACTAGCGGGGGGAGGGATGGAAGGGACAATGAGCAGTTCTTC.

This rearrangement joins TRBV10-3 to TRBJ1-1, with 10 bases matching TRBD1. The CDR3 covers 13 residues. Losses at the gene ends were 11 bases for V and 5 bases for J; bases not matched to a gene: 8. The germline gives CDR1 ENHRY, CDR2 SYGVKD. The CDR3 reads CASAGTGVTEAFF. DNA of the CDR3: TGTGCCTCCGCCGGGACAGGGGTAACTGAAGCTTTCTTT.

This clone was seen once. The chain has TRBV28 and TRBJ2-7; possible D gene TRBD2, 6 bases. Germline V gene data show CDR1 as MDHEN and CDR2 as SYDVKM. There are 14 residues in the CDR3. With 3 bases removed from V and 2 bases from J, the gap between germline ends came to 11 bases. The CDR3 spells CASSFAGPTYEQYF. CDR3 nucleotide sequence: TGTGCCAGCAGTTTCGCGGGGCCGACCTACGAGCAGTACTTC.